The clone carrying this T cell receptor (beta chain) was seen once. The junction departs from germline at one end; a sequencing error may be responsible. The data originate from a study of blood T cells in healthy people across ages. Looked up from germline, CDR1 is SGHNT and CDR2 is YENEEA. The CDR3 totals 16 residues. For the second PCR, which ran for about 6 to 11 cycles, a sample-barcoded 5' primer and a J-beta primer mix were used. All cDNA molecules were each tagged by a template-switch adaptor with 12 random nucleotides. Using its own MiXCR run on the 5' RACE reads, TCRdb lists one record per CDR3 protein. The data contain roughly 570,000 distinct CDR3 sequences, roughly 29% of them seen just once; the ten biggest clones take up under 20%.

The TCR originated in a woman between 65 and 79 years old in good health. The chain is built from TRBV11-3 and TRBJ1-2, with 7 bases aligning to TRBD1. Sequencing was carried out using blood. For the CDR3, the DNA is TGTGCCAGCAGCTTTAGGACAGGAACAGCTAACTATGGCTACGCCTTC. It codes for CASSFRTGTANYGYAF. Based on the CDR3 plus reference TRBV11-3 and TRBJ1-2, the full variable domain is EAGVVQSPRYKIIEKKQPVAFWCNPISGHNTLYWYLQNLGQGPELLIRYENEEAVDDSQLPKDRFSAERLKGVDSTLKIQPAELGDSAVYLCASSFRTGTANYGYAFGSGTRLTVV.